This entry is about one T cell receptor (beta chain). This clone was found once. The target of this receptor is not known. There are no base qualities to consult, and no much larger clone falls within one base. The time point label here, explained by the study, means: baseline before first vaccination. Samples from vaccinated people were obtained from the UK trials COV001 and COV002, which included a single-blind randomized controlled phase 2/3 trial of AZD1222 (ChAdOx1 nCoV-19) in healthy adults. Trial participant PBMC samples were collected at day 0 and day 28 after the second dose for TCRbeta chain sequencing. The CDR3 regions of human TCRbeta chains were analyzed by immunosequencing. The published analysis was carried out like this. TCRs in the repertoires were compared against a reference library of SARS-CoV-2-specific TCRs that had been generated with the MIRA antigen-specificity platform. Breadth meant the fraction of unique TCRs that were SARS-CoV-2-associated, whereas depth meant the fraction of total T cells that were SARS-CoV-2-associated. Each spike-specific TCR was assigned to its reactive spike region and to a CD4 or CD8 class using the MIRA data. Log10-transformed breadth and depth values were compared by one-way ANOVA with Sidak's multiple comparisons tests. TCRdb stores this immuneACCESS table with in-frame sequences only. Part of the clones is absent; in the studies checked, under half of the shortfall reflects unresolved V genes, and no reason is known for the rest. V and J calls plus clone size are reproduced from that table; the DNA served to infer D and trimming. The sample table holds approximately 140,000 clones, of which 90% to 95% were seen once. Of the sample, 1.3% is held by the ten largest clones.

The sample comes from a study of T cell responses to AZD1222 COVID-19 vaccine listed by TCRdb under 2021. At the level of the whole study: AZD1222 recipients with second doses at about 4 weeks or about 12 weeks were pooled, because spike-specific TCR depth and breadth did not differ between schedules. TCR sequencing covered some 250 trial participants: 200 to 210 given two doses of AZD1222 and 26 given two doses of MenACWY control vaccine. Trial participants were enrolled by age into 18-55, 56-69 and 70-plus year subgroups, with 148, 28 and 57 TCR-sequenced participants respectively.

Study-level results and caveats: Reportedly, close to half of the unique spike-specific TCRs recognized epitopes lying outside the regions that are mutated in the B.1.351 and B.1.1.7 variants. A significant rise in spike-specific TCR breadth and depth was observed after two AZD1222 doses relative to day 0 and relative to MenACWY recipients. Vaccine-associated CD4 TCRs spanned the whole spike protein, with dominant responses in regions 160-218 and 743-854. Conclusions about previously exposed vaccinees were limited because only a handful of AZD1222 recipients were SARS-CoV-2 seropositive at baseline. Because no day 14 peak-response samples were available, the repertoires could be characterized only after the peak T cell response. The 56-69-year group was small, and its depth increase did not reach significance, likely because of low power. Participants were mostly white British and included more females than males, and it was suggested by the authors that clonal diversity may have been underestimated.

For CDR1 and CDR2, the germline V gene lists MNHEY and SVGAGI. V is pared back by 4 bases and J by 7 bases, with 22 bases lying between the germline termini. Measured from the cysteine to the phenylalanine, the CDR3 is 16 residues long. Only the CDR3 DNA is retained, 48 bases long and in frame from the first base. The V and J segments used are TRBV6-5 and TRBJ1-2, with TRBD1 as a weak D call on 6 bases. The sequence derives from an adult in good health. The sequences come from peripheral blood, collected on day 0 of AZD1222 vaccination. The DNA is TGTGCCAGCAGTTCTGATGGGGGGCGCGGAGGGGCTGGCTACACCTTC. Its protein product is CASSSDGGRGGAGYTF.